The T cell receptor beta chain described here comes from a study of cytomegalovirus exposure and HLA in healthy donors. CDR1 LNHDA and CDR2 SQIVND come from the germline V gene (reference sequence). Deletions cut 5 bases from V and 4 bases from J, with 8 bases between. This CDR3 spans 12 amino acids. TCRdb keeps only in-frame clones here, not all; method: immunoSEQ multiplex PCR. The table has over 200,000 clones, around 86% seen once. The clonotype comes from a woman between 18 and 29 years old in good health and CMV-seropositive. V is TRBV19 and J is TRBJ2-5; D possibly corresponds to TRBD2 (5 bases). The sample taken for sequencing was PBMCs. CDR3 sequence reads: CASSVSGETQYF. DNA of the CDR3: TGTGCCAGTAGTGTGAGCGGAGAGACCCAGTACTTC.